This T cell receptor beta chain was sequenced during a study of CD8 T cells in ankylosing spondylitis. Germline V CDR1 and CDR2: SGHTA, FQGNSA. The junction had 7 bases not matched to a gene; V was cut back by 7 bases and J by 2 bases. The CDR3 consists of 14 residues. Each CDR3 protein gets one entry after TCRdb re-called the 5' RACE reads with MiXCR. The sample contains 120,000 to 150,000 distinct CDR3 sequences, about 8% of which appear only once. The specimen was synovial fluid, either unsorted or a sorted T cell fraction (not recorded which). The origin of this receptor is a male donor with ankylosing spondylitis. The chain couples TRBV7-2 to TRBJ2-7, with 8 bases identical to TRBD1. The DNA for the CDR3 is TGTGCCAGCACTACCCGACAGGGGACCTACGAGCAGTACTTC. It codes for CASTTRQGTYEQYF.